This TCR beta chain was identified during a study of spatial heterogeneity in lung cancer. Across the whole study: Combinations of a unique TCR and a UMI were tallied in raw reads, and on average each appeared more than ten times.

Unique molecular identifiers, one per molecule, were present on every TCR cDNA molecule. Using its own MiXCR run on the 5' RACE reads, TCRdb lists one record per CDR3 protein. The sample carries about 13,000 distinct CDR3 sequences, 3.9% recorded once. Noted time point: sample taken at primary tumor resection. Without sorting, whole RNA was sequenced from tumor, nontumor lung or frozen PBMC. At least ten counts were recorded for this clonotype. This beta chain represents an off-target read in a library built for alpha chains; its size is of limited meaning. Germline V gene data show CDR1 as MNHNS and CDR2 as SASEGT. This CDR3 comprises 18 residues. The junction had 6 bases not matched to a gene; V was cut back by 2 bases and J by 1 base.

The clonotype originates from a male donor with early-stage non-small cell lung cancer. Sample: PBMCs, taken at surgery. The V call is TRBV6-1, the J call TRBJ2-6, with 9 bases fitting TRBD1. The CDR3 nucleotides are TGTGCCAGCAGTGAATCGGGACAGGGAAGATCTGGGGCCAACGTCCTGACTTTC. Its translation is CASSESGQGRSGANVLTF.